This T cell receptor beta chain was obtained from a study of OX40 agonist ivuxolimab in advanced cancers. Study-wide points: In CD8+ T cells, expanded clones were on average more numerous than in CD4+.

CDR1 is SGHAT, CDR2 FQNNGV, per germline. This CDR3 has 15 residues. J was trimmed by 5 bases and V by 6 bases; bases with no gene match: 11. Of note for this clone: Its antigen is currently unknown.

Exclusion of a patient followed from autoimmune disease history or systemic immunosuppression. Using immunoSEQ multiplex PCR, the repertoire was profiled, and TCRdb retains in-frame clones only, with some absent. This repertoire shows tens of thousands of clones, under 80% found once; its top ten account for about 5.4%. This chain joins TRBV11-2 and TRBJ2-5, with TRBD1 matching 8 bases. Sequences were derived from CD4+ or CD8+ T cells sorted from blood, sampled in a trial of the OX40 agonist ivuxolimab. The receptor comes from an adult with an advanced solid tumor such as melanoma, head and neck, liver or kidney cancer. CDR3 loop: CASRPPGTGGETQYF. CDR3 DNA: TGTGCCAGCAGACCGCCCGGGACAGGAGGCGAGACCCAGTACTTC.